The entry below describes one T cell receptor (beta chain). As yet, its antigen is unknown. This record belongs to a study of identical twins. Study findings and constraints: Diverse VJ usage suggested most zero-insertion clonotypes were not invariant T cells.

This CDR3 has 13 residues. Germline CDR1 is DFQATT and CDR2 is SNEGSKA (reference sequence). V was clipped by 3 bases and J by 4 bases, with 9 bases between them. TCRdb passed the 5' RACE reads through MiXCR, listing each CDR3 protein once. Counted here are fewer than 900,000 distinct CDR3 sequences, 15% to 20% occurring once; the ten biggest clones make up under 15%. The same sample was also used in a study of T cells expressing NK-cell markers.

V usage is TRBV20-1 and J usage is TRBJ2-2; the D is unclear. Material for sequencing was PBMCs. The sequence was collected from a woman under 30 in good health. CDR3 loop: CSARPPGTGELFF. The DNA for the CDR3 is TGCAGTGCTAGGCCCCCGGGCACCGGGGAGCTGTTTTTT.